The 19 T cell receptor beta chains presented below share a single source sample, sequenced in a study of blood T cell repertoires in COVID-19. The repertoire was sequenced with immunoSEQ multiplex PCR; TCRdb's copy has only in-frame clones and lacks some. The profile shows approximately 270,000 clones, 90% of them singletons. Sequencing input: PBMCs or T cells enriched from blood (not recorded which). These receptors came from a woman aged 25 to 45 with acute COVID-19.

The CDR3 is CASSLVGLAAYEQYF. CDR3 nucleotides: TGTGCCAGCAGCTTAGTGGGACTAGCTGCCTACGAGCAGTACTTC. The genes are TRBV13 and TRBJ2-7; 9 bases match TRBD2. Germline-derived CDR1 and CDR2 are PRHDT and FYEKMQ (reference sequence). This CDR3 has 15 amino acids. Losses at the gene ends were 1 base for V and 2 bases for J; bases not matched to a gene: 3.

The chain carries TRBV19 and TRBJ2-7; D perhaps matches TRBD1 (6 bases). V lost 3 bases and J lost 1, with 13 bases in between. The V gene's germline CDR1 is LNHDA and CDR2 SQIVND (reference sequence). There are 15 residues in the CDR3. CDR3 nucleotides: TGTGCCAGTAGTATTGGTGGGGGCTGGTCCTACGAGCAGTACTTC. It is translated as CASSIGGGWSYEQYF.

The rearrangement joins TRBV27 to TRBJ1-2, with D possibly being TRBD1 (5 bases). The CDR3 runs to 14 residues. V was cut by 9 bases and J by 6 bases, with 20 bases left in between. CDR1 and CDR2 (germline): MNHEY, SMNVEV (reference sequence). The CDR3 nucleotides are TGTGCCAGTAGCGGGGCAGGAAGGCGGGATGGCTACACCTTC. Encoded protein: CASSGAGRRDGYTF.

This sequence joins TRBV7-2 and TRBJ2-2; tentatively, D is TRBD1 (5 bases). V dropped 1 base and J dropped 6 bases, with 12 bases sitting between them. Germline V gene sequence: CDR1 SGHTA, CDR2 FQGNSA. CDR3 size: 15 residues. CDR3 sequence: CASSLGKTASGELFF. In DNA form, the CDR3 reads TGTGCCAGCAGCTTAGGCAAGACAGCGTCCGGGGAGCTGTTTTTT.

The V gene is TRBV4-3, the J gene TRBJ1-3; D not resolved. The CDR3 totals 14 residues. Germline CDR1 reads LGHNA; CDR2 reads YSLEER. V gave up 2 bases and J gave up 0 bases, with 5 bases separating them. CDR3 in amino acids: CASSQSVSGNTIYF. The CDR3 nucleotides are TGCGCCAGCAGCCAAAGCGTCTCTGGAAACACCATATATTTT.

This clone came up once. V gene TRBV7-2 combines with J gene TRBJ1-2; D not resolved. The CDR3 has 14 residues. With 5 bases removed from V and 6 bases from J, the gap between germline ends came to 16 bases. In germline, CDR1 is SGHTA, CDR2 FQGNSA. The CDR3 sequence is CASSQFDNVDGYTF. DNA of the CDR3: TGTGCCAGCAGCCAATTCGACAATGTTGATGGCTACACCTTC.

The rearrangement links TRBV6-5 to TRBJ2-1, with 11 bases fitting TRBD2. Germline lookup yields CDR1 MNHEY and CDR2 SVGAGI. The CDR3 totals 16 residues. The junction had 8 bases not matched to a gene; V was cut back by 4 bases and J by 6 bases. The CDR3 nucleotides read TGTGCCAGCAGTTCGAGGGGACTAGCGGAGAGCAATGAGCAGTTCTTC. Protein sequence: CASSSRGLAESNEQFF.

The chain couples TRBV28 to TRBJ1-4, with D possibly matching TRBD1 (5 bases). The CDR3 sequence is 16 residues long. Between the trimmed V and J ends, which lost 3 bases and 4 bases, there was a span of 15 bases. Germline V gene data show CDR1 as MDHEN and CDR2 as SYDVKM. The CDR3 sequence is CASSFTGQQVNEKLFF. The CDR3, as DNA: TGTGCCAGCAGTTTCACCGGTCAACAGGTTAATGAAAAACTGTTTTTT.

The chain employs TRBV4-1 and TRBJ2-3; possibly TRBD2 for D (6 bases). Germline CDR1 is MGHRA and CDR2 is YSYEKL. The CDR3 contains 16 residues. V was pared by 0 bases and J by 0 bases, with 10 bases between. DNA for the CDR3: TGCGCCAGCAGCCAAGAGGGGGGACGCAGCACAGATACGCAGTATTTT. Protein product: CASSQEGGRSTDTQYF.

This rearrangement joins TRBV18 to TRBJ2-7; 8 bases are shared with TRBD1. CDR1 KGHSH and CDR2 LQKENI come from the germline V gene. This CDR3 spans 15 amino acids. V gave up 1 base and J gave up 0 bases; unmatched junction bases: 2. The chain's CDR3 is CASSPLDRVSYEQYF. The CDR3 coding sequence is TGTGCCAGCTCACCACTGGACAGGGTCTCCTACGAGCAGTACTTC.

The V gene is TRBV6-5, the J gene TRBJ2-2, with D hard to call. This CDR3 has 14 amino acids. The V gene's germline CDR1 is MNHEY and CDR2 SVGAGI. V gave up 5 bases and J gave up 0 bases, with 7 bases separating them. The CDR3 coding sequence is TGTGCCAGCAGTCTGAGGACGAACACCGGGGAGCTGTTTTTT. This translates into CASSLRTNTGELFF.

The chain links TRBV5-1 to TRBJ1-2; 8 nucleotides agree with TRBD1. V lost 3 bases to trimming and J lost 8 bases; unmatched junction nucleotides: 3. Per germline, CDR1 SGHRS and CDR2 YFSETQ. CDR3 length equals 12 residues. In DNA, the CDR3 is TGCGCCAGCAGCTCGACAGGGGAAGGCTACACCTTC. It codes for CASSSTGEGYTF.

The CDR3 sequence: CASSQTGRSSYEQYF. The CDR3 nucleotides read TGTGCCAGCAGCCAGACAGGGAGGAGCTCCTACGAGCAGTACTTC. The rearrangement joins TRBV4-2 to TRBJ2-7, with D tentatively TRBD1 (7 bases). CDR3 length: 15 amino acids. The ends were cut back, 3 bases at V and 0 bases at J, with 12 bases in the middle. CDR1 and CDR2 from the germline V gene are LGHNA and YNFKEQ.

The chain carries TRBV5-5 and TRBJ1-3; maybe TRBD1 (5 bases). The CDR3 is made up of 14 amino acids. Per germline, CDR1 SGHKS and CDR2 YYEKEE (reference sequence). V dropped 2 bases and J dropped 1 base, with 7 bases sitting between them. The CDR3 loop reads CASSFGTSGNTIYF. The CDR3 region has the DNA TGTGCCAGCAGCTTCGGGACTTCTGGAAACACCATATATTTT. Full variable domain (remainder filled in from reference TRBV5-5 and TRBJ1-3): DAGVTQSPTHLIKTRGQQVTLRCSPISGHKSVSWYQQVLGQGPQFIFQYYEKEERGRGNFPDRFSARQFPNYSSELNVNALLLGDSALYLCASSFGTSGNTIYFGEGSWLTVV.

The J gene is TRBJ1-1, the V gene TRBV9, with 8 bases fitting TRBD1. This CDR3 spans 14 amino acids. Germline V gene sequence: CDR1 SGDLS, CDR2 YYNGEE. Unmatched junction bases numbered 4, after V lost 0 bases and J lost 6 bases. This chain's CDR3 is CASSVAGQGAEAFF. The CDR3 DNA reads TGTGCCAGCAGCGTAGCAGGACAGGGCGCTGAAGCTTTCTTT.

The chain combines TRBV9 with TRBJ2-7; 7 bases line up with TRBD2. V trimming: 4 bases; J trimming: 2 bases; junction bases outside the gene matches: 9. The CDR3 covers 15 residues. Germline CDR1 and CDR2: SGDLS and YYNGEE. This CDR3 is CASSSNLGGAYEQYF. The CDR3 coding sequence is TGTGCCAGCAGCTCCAATCTGGGGGGGGCCTACGAGCAGTACTTC.

The J gene is TRBJ2-2, the V gene TRBV29-1; possibly TRBD1 for D (5 bases). V dropped 3 bases and J dropped 1 base, with 9 bases sitting between them. The CDR3 is made up of 14 amino acids. Germline CDR1 reads SQVTM; CDR2 reads ANQGSEA. This CDR3 is CSVDVGQNTGELFF. CDR3 nucleotides: TGCAGCGTTGATGTAGGACAGAACACCGGGGAGCTGTTTTTT.

The rearrangement joins TRBV6-5 to TRBJ1-2, with TRBD1 identical over 8 bases. The V gene's germline CDR1 is MNHEY and CDR2 SVGAGI. V was clipped by 6 bases and J by 8 bases; unmatched bases: 5. The CDR3 contains 12 residues. DNA for the CDR3: TGTGCCAGCAGGGACAGGGCGTCCGGCTACACCTTC. Protein: CASRDRASGYTF.

The chain links TRBV23-1 to TRBJ2-7; TRBD2 might be the D (6 bases). TRBV23-1 is annotated as an ORF whose role is uncertain. The ends were cut back, 4 bases at V and 3 bases at J, with 16 bases in the middle. This CDR3 has 15 amino acids. CDR3 nucleotides: TGCGCCAGCAGTCCCCAGGGAGGAGTGTGCTACGAGCAGTACTTC. Translated: CASSPQGGVCYEQYF.